This T cell receptor (beta chain) appears in the sequencing data of a study of T cells in localized non-small cell lung cancer. This clone was seen once. Its specificity is not known. Study results and caveats: Adjacent lung was found to contain a median roughly 60 of the top 100 tumor clones. Higher T cell density in the blood was associated with longer overall survival, whereas higher adjacent-lung clonality associated with shorter survival.

The CDR3 length is 13 residues. The V gene lost 3 bases and the J gene lost 7 bases, with 13 bases spanning the gap. Germline lookup yields CDR1 SGHDN and CDR2 FVKESK. The method was immunoSEQ multiplex PCR; TCRdb's version includes in-frame clones alone and lacks a portion of them. Seen here are under 2,000 clones, about a third observed once, and the top ten hold around 12%. The material sequenced was lung tumor tissue, taken before any cancer treatment. This clonotype originated in an older male donor with stage III squamous cell lung carcinoma. The gene calls are TRBV14 and TRBJ2-7; the D gene is possibly TRBD1 (7 bases). This CDR3 reads CASSQDQGGEQYV. The CDR3 DNA is TGTGCCAGCAGCCAGGATCAGGGGGGAGAGCAGTACGTC.